This TCR beta chain was recovered during a study of chemoradiotherapy in HPV16-positive cancers. Looking at the study overall: Candidate HPV-specific T-cell clones and common TCR motifs came from functional assays in a couple of HPV16-positive patients.

The length of the CDR3 is 17 residues. After removal of 4 bases from V and 5 bases from J, the junction contained 12 bases not matched to a gene. Germline CDR1 is SGHTA and CDR2 is FQGNSA. As for this clone: No antigen is known for it.

Whole-study findings and limits: During treatment, candidate HPV-specific clones and E7-related motifs expanded in tumor. HPV-specific T cells were functionally defined from only two HPV16-positive patients. In HPV16-positive patients, HPV-responsive T-cell expansion tracked better recurrence-free survival.

This table comes from immunoSEQ multiplex PCR, and its TCRdb copy is limited to in-frame clones, with some not included. The table lists about 21,000 clones, around 87% of them singletons. Sequences were derived from blood, sampled from a patient who underwent chemoradiotherapy. The receptor was isolated from a human donor with HPV-associated anogenital cancer. This chain connects TRBV7-2 to TRBJ2-5; TRBD1 agrees at 11 bases. The CDR3 sequence: CASSSGQGGLVIETQYF. The CDR3, as DNA: TGTGCCAGCAGCTCGGGACAGGGGGGTTTGGTGATCGAGACCCAGTACTTC. Looking up the rest from reference TRBV7-2 and TRBJ2-5 gives the full variable domain: GAGVSQSPSNKVTEKGKDVELRCDPISGHTALYWYRQSLGQGLEFLIYFQGNSAPDKSGLPSDRFSAERTGGSVSTLTIQRTQQEDSAVYLCASSSGQGGLVIETQYFGPGTRLLVL.